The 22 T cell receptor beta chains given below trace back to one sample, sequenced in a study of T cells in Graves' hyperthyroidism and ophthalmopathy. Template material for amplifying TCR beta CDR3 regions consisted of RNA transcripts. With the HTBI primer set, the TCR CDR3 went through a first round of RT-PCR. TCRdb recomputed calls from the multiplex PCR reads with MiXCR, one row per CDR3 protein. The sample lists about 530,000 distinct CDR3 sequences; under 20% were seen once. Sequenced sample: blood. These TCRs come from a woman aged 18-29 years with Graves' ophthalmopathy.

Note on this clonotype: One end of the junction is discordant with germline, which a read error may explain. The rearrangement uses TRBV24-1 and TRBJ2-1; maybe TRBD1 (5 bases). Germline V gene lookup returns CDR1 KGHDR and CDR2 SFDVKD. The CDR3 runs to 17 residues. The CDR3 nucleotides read TGTGCCACCAGTGGTTTGGCAGGGTCATCATTCTACAATGAGCAGTTCTTC. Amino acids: CATSGLAGSSFYNEQFF.

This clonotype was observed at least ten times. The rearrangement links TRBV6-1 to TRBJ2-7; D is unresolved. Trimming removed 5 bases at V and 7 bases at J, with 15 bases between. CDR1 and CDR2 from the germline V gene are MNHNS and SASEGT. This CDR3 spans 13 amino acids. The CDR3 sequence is CASSSTSRPEQYF. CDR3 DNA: TGTGCCAGCAGTTCAACGTCCCGACCGGAGCAGTACTTC.

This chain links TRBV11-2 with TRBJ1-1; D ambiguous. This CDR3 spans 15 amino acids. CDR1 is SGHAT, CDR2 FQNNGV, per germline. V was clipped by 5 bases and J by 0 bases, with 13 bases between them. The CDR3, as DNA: TGTGCCAGCAGCATGTACGGCGGGATGAACACTGAAGCTTTCTTT. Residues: CASSMYGGMNTEAFF.

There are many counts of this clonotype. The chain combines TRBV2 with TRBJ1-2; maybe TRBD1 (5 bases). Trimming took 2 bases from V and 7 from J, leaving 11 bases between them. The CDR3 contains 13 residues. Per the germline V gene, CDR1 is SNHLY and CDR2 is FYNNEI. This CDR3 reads CASSEWGTSGYTF. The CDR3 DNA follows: TGTGCCAGCAGTGAATGGGGGACGAGTGGCTACACCTTC.

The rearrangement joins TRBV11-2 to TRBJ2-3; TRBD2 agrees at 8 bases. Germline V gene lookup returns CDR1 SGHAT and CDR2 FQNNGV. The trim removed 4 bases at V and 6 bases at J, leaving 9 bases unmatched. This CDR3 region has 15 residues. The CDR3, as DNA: TGTGCCAGCAGCTCCCGCGGGGGGACCGGGGATACGCAGTATTTT. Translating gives CASSSRGGTGDTQYF.

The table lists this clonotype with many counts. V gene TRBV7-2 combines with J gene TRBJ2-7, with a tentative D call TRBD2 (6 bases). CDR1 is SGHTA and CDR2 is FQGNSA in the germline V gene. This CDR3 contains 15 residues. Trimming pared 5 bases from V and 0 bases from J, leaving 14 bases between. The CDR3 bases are TGTGCCAGCAGCACCCTAGCGACCAGCTCCTACGAGCAGTACTTC. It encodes CASSTLATSSYEQYF.

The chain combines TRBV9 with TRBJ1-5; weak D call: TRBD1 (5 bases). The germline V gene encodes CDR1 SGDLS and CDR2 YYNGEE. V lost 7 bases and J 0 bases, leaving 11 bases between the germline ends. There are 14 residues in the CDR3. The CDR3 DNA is TGTGCCAGCGGGGAGGGGAATAGCAATCAGCCCCAGCATTTT. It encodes CASGEGNSNQPQHF.

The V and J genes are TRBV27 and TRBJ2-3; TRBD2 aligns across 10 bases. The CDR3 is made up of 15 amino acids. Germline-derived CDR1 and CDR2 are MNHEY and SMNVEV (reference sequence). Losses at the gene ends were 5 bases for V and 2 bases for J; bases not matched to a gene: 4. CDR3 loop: CASSRSGGVTDTQYF. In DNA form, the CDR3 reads TGTGCCAGCAGTAGAAGCGGGGGGGTCACAGATACGCAGTATTTT.

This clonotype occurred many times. As DNA, the CDR3 is TGTGCCAGCAGCTTAGGCGGTAGCGGGATTTTGGGCGAGCAGTTCTTC. Translation gives CASSLGGSGILGEQFF. This chain links TRBV11-2 with TRBJ2-1; the match to TRBD2 covers 8 bases. The CDR3 consists of 16 residues. J gave up 10 bases and V 1 base, and 12 bases lay outside the gene matches. Germline CDR1 is SGHAT and CDR2 is FQNNGV.

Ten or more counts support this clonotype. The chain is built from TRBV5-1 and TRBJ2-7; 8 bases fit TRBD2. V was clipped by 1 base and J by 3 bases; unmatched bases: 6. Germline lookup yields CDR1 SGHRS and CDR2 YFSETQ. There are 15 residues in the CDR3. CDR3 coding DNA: TGCGCCAGCAGCTTGACCCAGCGGGGGTACTACGAGCAGTACTTC. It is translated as CASSLTQRGYYEQYF.

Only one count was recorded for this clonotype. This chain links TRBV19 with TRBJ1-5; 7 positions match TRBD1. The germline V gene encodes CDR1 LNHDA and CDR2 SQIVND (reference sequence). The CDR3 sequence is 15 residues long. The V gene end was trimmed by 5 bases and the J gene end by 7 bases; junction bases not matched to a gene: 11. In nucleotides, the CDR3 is TGTGCCAGTAGTCGAACTACAGGGGAAGGACAGCCCCAGCATTTT. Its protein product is CASSRTTGEGQPQHF.

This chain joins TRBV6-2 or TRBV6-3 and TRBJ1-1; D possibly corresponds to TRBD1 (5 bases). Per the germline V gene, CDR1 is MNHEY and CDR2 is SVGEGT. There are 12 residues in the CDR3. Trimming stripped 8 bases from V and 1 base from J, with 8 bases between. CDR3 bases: TGTGCCAGCGTTACAGGGAACACTGAAGCTTTCTTT. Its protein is CASVTGNTEAFF.

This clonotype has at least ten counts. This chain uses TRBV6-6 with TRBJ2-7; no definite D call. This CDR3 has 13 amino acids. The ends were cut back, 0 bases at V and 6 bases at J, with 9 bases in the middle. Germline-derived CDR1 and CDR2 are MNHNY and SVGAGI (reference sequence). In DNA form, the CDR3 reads TGTGCCAGCAGTTACTCTACGGGCGCCGAGCAGTACTTC. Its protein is CASSYSTGAEQYF.

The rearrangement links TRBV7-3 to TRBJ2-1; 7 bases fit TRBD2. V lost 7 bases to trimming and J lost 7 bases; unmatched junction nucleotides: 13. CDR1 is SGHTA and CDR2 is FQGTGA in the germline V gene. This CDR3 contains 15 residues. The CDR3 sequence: CASTAGGGSGNEQFF. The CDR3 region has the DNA TGTGCCAGCACCGCCGGTGGCGGGAGTGGAAATGAGCAGTTCTTC.

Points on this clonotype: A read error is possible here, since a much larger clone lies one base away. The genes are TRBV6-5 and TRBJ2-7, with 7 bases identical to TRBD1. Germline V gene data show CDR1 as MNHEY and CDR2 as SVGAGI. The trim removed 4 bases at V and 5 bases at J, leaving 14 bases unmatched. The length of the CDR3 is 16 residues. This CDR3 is CASSSGQEARFDEQYF. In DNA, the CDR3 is TGTGCCAGCAGTTCCGGACAGGAGGCGCGATTCGACGAGCAGTACTTC.

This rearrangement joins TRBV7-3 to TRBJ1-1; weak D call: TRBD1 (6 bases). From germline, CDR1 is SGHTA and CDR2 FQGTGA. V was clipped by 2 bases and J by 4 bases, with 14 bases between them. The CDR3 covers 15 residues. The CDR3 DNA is TGTGCCAGCAGCTTAGAGCCGGGGGCGGTCACTGAAGCTTTCTTT. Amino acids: CASSLEPGAVTEAFF.

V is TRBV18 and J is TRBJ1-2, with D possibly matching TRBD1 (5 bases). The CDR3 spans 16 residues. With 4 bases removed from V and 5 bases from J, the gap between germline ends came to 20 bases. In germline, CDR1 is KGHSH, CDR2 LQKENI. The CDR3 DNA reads TGTGCCAGCTCACTCGATCCTACGGGGGAAGGGTATGGCTACACCTTC. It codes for CASSLDPTGEGYGYTF.

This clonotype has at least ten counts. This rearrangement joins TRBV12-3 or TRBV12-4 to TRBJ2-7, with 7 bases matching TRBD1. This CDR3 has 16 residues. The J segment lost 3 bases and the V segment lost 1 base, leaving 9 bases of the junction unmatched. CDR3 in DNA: TGTGCCAGCAGTTTAGGGCCCGACAGGGACCACTACGAGCAGTACTTC. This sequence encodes CASSLGPDRDHYEQYF.

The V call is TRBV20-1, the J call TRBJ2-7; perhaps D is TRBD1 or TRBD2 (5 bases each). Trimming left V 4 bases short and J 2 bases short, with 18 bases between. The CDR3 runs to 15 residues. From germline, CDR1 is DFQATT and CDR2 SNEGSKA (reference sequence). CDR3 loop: CSAIHRDGSPYEQYF. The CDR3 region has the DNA TGCAGTGCTATTCACCGGGACGGTAGCCCCTACGAGCAGTACTTC.

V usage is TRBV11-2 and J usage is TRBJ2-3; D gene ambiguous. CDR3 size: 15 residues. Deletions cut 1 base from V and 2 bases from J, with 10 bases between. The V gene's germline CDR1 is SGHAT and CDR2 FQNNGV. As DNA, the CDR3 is TGTGCCAGCAGCTTAGGTTCTAGAGTCACAGATACGCAGTATTTT. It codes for CASSLGSRVTDTQYF.

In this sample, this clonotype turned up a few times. CDR3 protein: CASSYSTTFSLNTEAFF. DNA for the CDR3: TGTGCCAGCAGTTACTCGACTACTTTCAGTCTGAACACTGAAGCTTTCTTT. The chain couples TRBV6-2 or TRBV6-3 to TRBJ1-1, with D unresolved. This CDR3 comprises 17 residues. V was clipped by 0 bases and J by 0 bases, with 14 bases between them. Germline V gene data show CDR1 as MNHEY and CDR2 as SVGEGT.

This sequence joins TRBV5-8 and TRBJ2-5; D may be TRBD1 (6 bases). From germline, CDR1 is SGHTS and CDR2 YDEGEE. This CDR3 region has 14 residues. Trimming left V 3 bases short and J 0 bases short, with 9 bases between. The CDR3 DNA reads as TGTGCCAGCAGCTACGGACAGAACCAAGAGACCCAGTACTTC. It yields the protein CASSYGQNQETQYF.